These 23 T cell receptor beta chains were sequenced from one sample in a study of OX40 agonist ivuxolimab in advanced cancers. Sequencing was performed with immunoSEQ multiplex PCR; in TCRdb, only in-frame clones are kept and a portion is missing. Of 70,000 to 95,000 clones listed, 92% are singletons. The sample consisted of CD4+ or CD8+ T cells sorted from blood, taken in a trial of the OX40 agonist ivuxolimab. Receptor source: an adult with an advanced solid tumor such as melanoma, head and neck, liver or kidney cancer.

This clone was found once. The genes are TRBV9 and TRBJ2-1; the D gene could be TRBD1 or TRBD2 (6 bases each). Trimming pared 0 bases from V and 4 bases from J, leaving 11 bases between. There are 15 residues in the CDR3. Germline V gene data show CDR1 as SGDLS and CDR2 as YYNGEE. This CDR3 is CASSVATGGYNEQFF. CDR3 bases: TGTGCCAGCAGCGTAGCGACAGGAGGGTACAATGAGCAGTTCTTC.

The chain has TRBV7-9 and TRBJ1-2; a possible D gene is TRBD1 (5 bases). V lost 2 bases, J lost 3 bases, and 7 bases lay in between. CDR3 size: 13 residues. Per the germline V gene, CDR1 is SEHNR and CDR2 is FQNEAQ (reference sequence). The CDR3 nucleotides read TGTGCCAGCAGCTTACTGGGGGACTATGGCTACACCTTC. Its translation: CASSLLGDYGYTF.

The chain links TRBV10-2 to TRBJ1-6; tentatively, D is TRBD1 (5 bases). V was pared by 6 bases and J by 6 bases, with 12 bases between. This CDR3 spans 14 amino acids. Germline-derived CDR1 and CDR2 are WSHSY and SAAADI. This chain's CDR3 is CASRVQALNSPLHF. The DNA for the CDR3 is TGCGCCAGCAGGGTACAGGCCCTTAATTCACCCCTCCACTTT.

The V call is TRBV4-1, the J call TRBJ2-5, with 7 bases fitting TRBD2. This CDR3 is built from 16 residues. CDR1 and CDR2 from the germline V gene are MGHRA and YSYEKL. Germline trimming cut 0 bases from V and 4 bases from J; bases unmatched to any gene: 8. CDR3 nucleotides: TGCGCCAGCAGCCAAGATAACGGGGGAGGGTTAGAGACCCAGTACTTC. Protein: CASSQDNGGGLETQYF.

The V gene is TRBV6-1, the J gene TRBJ2-7, with D perhaps matching TRBD1 (6 bases). The germline V gene has CDR1 MNHNS and CDR2 SASEGT. The CDR3 consists of 13 residues. V lost 7 bases, J lost 6 bases, and 16 bases lay in between. The CDR3 region is CASNPSWGREQYF. The CDR3 nucleotides are TGTGCCAGCAACCCCAGTTGGGGGCGCGAGCAGTACTTC.

The V and J genes are TRBV11-3 and TRBJ2-1, with 9 bases identical to TRBD1. Unmatched junction bases numbered 14, after V lost 5 bases and J lost 0 bases. Germline V gene sequence: CDR1 SGHNT, CDR2 YENEEA. The CDR3 totals 19 residues. The DNA of the CDR3 is TGTGCCAGCAGCCCAGTAGGGACAGGGAGTATCGCCTCCTACAATGAGCAGTTCTTC. Its protein is CASSPVGTGSIASYNEQFF.

This clone was seen once. This sequence joins TRBV2 and TRBJ2-1; 7 nucleotides agree with TRBD2. The germline CDR1 and CDR2 sequences are SNHLY and FYNNEI. This CDR3 has 14 amino acids. V lost 6 bases and J lost 0; bases outside the gene matches: 2. In nucleotides, the CDR3 is TGTGCCAGCAGCGGGGGGAGCTCCTACAATGAGCAGTTCTTC. The encoded protein is CASSGGSSYNEQFF.

This chain uses TRBV5-1 with TRBJ1-1, with a weak D call TRBD1 (5 bases). The CDR3 length is 13 residues. Trimming took off 5 bases at V and 4 bases at J, with 12 bases between the two ends. From germline, CDR1 is SGHRS and CDR2 YFSETQ. CDR3 residues: CASRFDSVTEAFF. In nucleotides, the CDR3 is TGCGCCAGCAGATTTGACAGCGTCACTGAAGCTTTCTTT.

V is TRBV11-3 and J is TRBJ1-1, with D possibly being TRBD1 (5 bases). V lost 3 bases to trimming and J lost 1 base, with 9 bases between them. Looked up from germline, CDR1 is SGHNT and CDR2 is YENEEA. There are 14 residues in the CDR3. CDR3: CASSFGTPNTEAFF. CDR3 nucleotides: TGTGCCAGCAGCTTCGGGACGCCGAACACTGAAGCTTTCTTT.

The table lists this clone with a count of one. The J gene is TRBJ1-2, the V gene TRBV6-1; D might be TRBD1 (5 bases). Germline V gene lookup returns CDR1 MNHNS and CDR2 SASEGT. The ends were cut back, 7 bases at V and 4 bases at J, with 19 bases in the middle. The CDR3 covers 15 residues. CDR3 DNA: TGTGCCAGCATCCCGGGGGGAAATCAACGCTATGGCTACACCTTC. This codes for CASIPGGNQRYGYTF.

This clone has a single count. Other nucleotide sequences from this sample produce the same CDR3. This sequence joins TRBV7-9 and TRBJ2-5; 16 bases are a match to TRBD2. After removal of 5 bases from V and 2 bases from J, the junction contained 2 bases not matched to a gene. CDR3 length equals 16 residues. Germline V gene lookup returns CDR1 SEHNR and CDR2 FQNEAQ (reference sequence). CDR3 sequence reads: CASSQGLAGGQETQYF. CDR3 in DNA: TGTGCCAGCAGCCAGGGACTAGCGGGAGGGCAAGAGACCCAGTACTTC.

The CDR3 nucleotides read TGTGCCAGCATGGGAATAGCGGTCCCGGATACGCAGTATTTT. Amino acid sequence: CASMGIAVPDTQYF. The rearrangement joins TRBV6-5 to TRBJ2-3, with D maybe TRBD2 (6 bases). Germline loops: CDR1 MNHEY, CDR2 SVGAGI. The CDR3 is 14 amino acids. V lost 7 bases to trimming and J lost 6 bases, with 17 bases between them.

The V gene is TRBV5-1, the J gene TRBJ1-2, with 9 nucleotides matching TRBD1. Germline V CDR1 and CDR2: SGHRS, YFSETQ. The CDR3 contains 14 residues. The trim removed 4 bases at V and 8 bases at J, leaving 9 bases unmatched. The CDR3 loop is CASSHGQGSRGYTF. The CDR3 DNA reads as TGCGCCAGCAGCCACGGACAGGGGTCACGCGGCTACACCTTC.

This rearrangement joins TRBV9 to TRBJ2-3; D may correspond to TRBD1 or TRBD2 (5 bases each). Trimming pared 4 bases from V and 0 bases from J, leaving 12 bases between. From germline, CDR1 is SGDLS and CDR2 YYNGEE. This CDR3 has 15 residues. CDR3 sequence: CASSPIGGSTDTQYF. In nucleotides, the CDR3 is TGTGCCAGCAGCCCCATTGGGGGAAGCACAGATACGCAGTATTTT. Full variable domain (missing parts from reference TRBV9 and TRBJ2-3): DSGVTQTPKHLITATGQRVTLRCSPRSGDLSVYWYQQSLDQGLQFLIQYYNGEERAKGNILERFSAQQFPDLHSELNLSSLELGDSALYFCASSPIGGSTDTQYFGPGTRLTVL.

The rearrangement joins TRBV13 to TRBJ1-2; D is possibly TRBD1 (5 bases). V lost 3 bases and J 7 bases, leaving 18 bases between the germline ends. Looked up from germline, CDR1 is PRHDT and CDR2 is FYEKMQ (reference sequence). The CDR3 sequence is 15 residues long. The CDR3 bases are TGTGCCAGCAGCTTTGGGCGTTGGGGGGAAATTGGCTACACCTTC. Translation gives CASSFGRWGEIGYTF.

CDR3 in DNA: TGTGCCATCAGTGAGCGGGACAATCAGCCCCAGCATTTT. Translating it yields CAISERDNQPQHF. The genes are TRBV10-3 and TRBJ1-5; no clear D gene. Looked up from germline, CDR1 is ENHRY and CDR2 is SYGVKD. The CDR3 has 13 amino acids. The V and J ends lost 2 bases and 3 bases respectively, with 5 bases between them.

This chain joins TRBV27 and TRBJ1-5; D gene unclear. The CDR3 loop spans 16 amino acids. Looked up from germline, CDR1 is MNHEY and CDR2 is SMNVEV (reference sequence). Trimming removed 5 bases from V and 3 bases from J, with 17 bases in between. CDR3 region: CASSPAKDLFNQPQHF. CDR3 DNA sequence: TGTGCCAGCAGTCCTGCCAAGGATCTTTTCAATCAGCCCCAGCATTTT.

The V call is TRBV7-9, the J call TRBJ2-7; D gene unclear. Between the trimmed V and J ends, which lost 1 base and 1 base, there was a span of 14 bases. The CDR3 runs to 16 residues. CDR1 is SEHNR, CDR2 FQNEAQ, per germline (reference sequence). CDR3 bases: TGTGCCAGCAGCTTAGGGTCGGGTTCCGATTCCTACGAGCAGTACTTC. Its translation: CASSLGSGSDSYEQYF.

This chain joins TRBV30 and TRBJ1-1; weak D call: TRBD1 (5 bases). Germline V gives CDR1 GTSNPN, CDR2 SVGIG (reference sequence). Trimming cost V 0 bases and J 4 bases, with 12 bases left between them. This CDR3 region has 14 residues. The CDR3 bases are TGTGCCTGGAGTGTACTTACAGGCTCCACTGAAGCTTTCTTT. This codes for CAWSVLTGSTEAFF. The complete variable domain, with remaining parts taken from reference TRBV30 and TRBJ1-1, reads SQTIHQWPATLVQPVGSPLSLECTVEGTSNPNLYWYRQAAGRGLQLLFYSVGIGQISSEVPQNLSASRPQDRQFILSSKKLLLSDSGFYLCAWSVLTGSTEAFFGQGTRLTVV.

The chain uses TRBV19 and TRBJ1-4, with 7 bases aligning to TRBD1. Germline V gene data show CDR1 as LNHDA and CDR2 as SQIVND (reference sequence). This CDR3 contains 15 residues. V lost 8 bases to trimming and J lost 0 bases; unmatched junction nucleotides: 6. CDR3 amino acids: CASARQGTTNEKLFF. For the CDR3, the DNA is TGTGCCAGTGCCAGACAGGGAACAACTAATGAAAAACTGTTTTTT.

The J gene is TRBJ1-1, the V gene TRBV27; tentatively, D is TRBD1 (6 bases). CDR1 and CDR2 (germline): MNHEY, SMNVEV (reference sequence). The length of the CDR3 is 14 residues. Trimming removed 3 bases from V and 10 bases from J, with 18 bases in between. CDR3 DNA: TGTGCCAGCAGTTTGGGGGCGCTGGGGCAGCCAGCTTTCTTT. It translates to CASSLGALGQPAFF.

The rearrangement links TRBV5-4 to TRBJ2-2; D is perhaps TRBD1 (6 bases). The V gene's germline CDR1 is SGHNT and CDR2 YYREEE (reference sequence). V was cut by 4 bases and J by 5 bases, with 15 bases left in between. CDR3 length equals 15 residues. CDR3 amino acids: CASSPPDRTTGELFF. CDR3 nucleotide sequence: TGTGCCAGCAGCCCACCCGACAGGACTACCGGGGAGCTGTTTTTT.

This chain joins TRBV18 and TRBJ2-3; the match to TRBD2 covers 11 bases. V was pared by 6 bases and J by 0 bases, with 14 bases of the junction left unmatched. Germline V gene data show CDR1 as KGHSH and CDR2 as LQKENI. This CDR3 spans 19 amino acids. In DNA, the CDR3 is TGTGCCAGCTCGCCCTCACTCGTACTAGCGGGGGATAGCACAGATACGCAGTATTTT. Amino acids: CASSPSLVLAGDSTDTQYF. The full variable domain, its missing parts supplied by reference TRBV18 and TRBJ2-3, is NAGVMQNPRHLVRRRGQEARLRCSPMKGHSHVYWYRQLPEEGLKFMVYLQKENIIDESGMPKERFSAEFPKEGPSILRIQQVVRGDSAAYFCASSPSLVLAGDSTDTQYFGPGTRLTVL.